Sequencing of this T cell receptor (beta chain) was carried out in a study of T cell repertoires in cytomegalovirus infection. TCRdb re-called the reads with MiXCR, one entry per CDR3 protein. This table has about 500,000 distinct CDR3 sequences, roughly a third appearing once. Comment on this clonotype: Its antigen is as yet unknown.

Looked up from germline, CDR1 is SGHTA and CDR2 is FQGNSA. Trimming shortened V by 4 bases and J by 0 bases, and 10 bases separated the two germline ends. The CDR3 consists of 16 residues. The receptor comes from a human donor in good health (CMV status not recorded). Some clones in this sample may be carry-over from other donors' samples. The V gene is TRBV7-2, the J gene TRBJ1-6; D unclear. The sample here was cultured PBMCs, taken from culture after CMV antigen stimulation. In DNA form, the CDR3 reads TGTGCCAGCAGCTCCCGGGCTAGCTCCTATAATTCACCCCTCCACTTT. Translated: CASSSRASSYNSPLHF.